The rows below give T cell receptor beta chains drawn from one sample of a study of control samples from healthy donors and cancer patients. The data were produced by immunoSEQ multiplex PCR, yet TCRdb's version contains in-frame clones alone and is incomplete. The sample gives about 130,000 clones, about nine tenths of which show up once; 5.5% is in the top ten. The material sequenced was blood. The receptors derive from a man aged 18 to 35 in good health. Each CDR3 is given with its conserved first and last residue. A D gene is named only where the DNA matches it firmly. Clone size is given for some rows only: seen once, a few or many times, or a class if the clone is expanded.

v_gene: TRBV2; j_gene: TRBJ2-2; abundance: NA; d_gene: NA; CDR3nt: TGTGCCAGCAGCGAGGTAGCGGTACTTTTGACCACCGGGGAGCTGTTTTTT; CDR3aa: CASSEVAVLLTTGELFF
v_gene: TRBV5-1; j_gene: TRBJ2-2; abundance: NA; d_gene: TRBD2; CDR3nt: TGCGCCAGCAGCCAGCTTAGCGGGGGGGCCGGCGGGGAGCTGTTTTTT; CDR3aa: CASSQLSGGAGGELFF
v_gene: TRBV2; j_gene: TRBJ1-4; abundance: NA; d_gene: TRBD1; CDR3nt: TGTGCCAGCAGCATCCCCCGGGACAGGGGGTTTTCAGCCCCCGAAAAACTGTTTTTT; CDR3aa: CASSIPRDRGFSAPEKLFF
v_gene: TRBV4-1; j_gene: TRBJ2-1; abundance: NA; d_gene: NA; CDR3nt: TGCGCCAGCAGCCAAGTGGGATACAATGAGCAGTTCTTC; CDR3aa: CASSQVGYNEQFF
v_gene: TRBV5-4; j_gene: TRBJ2-7; abundance: NA; d_gene: NA; CDR3nt: TGTGCCAGCAACCCGTTTGGGCGTGGGGAGCAGTACTTC; CDR3aa: CASNPFGRGEQYF
v_gene: TRBV3-1/TRBV3-2; j_gene: TRBJ2-1; abundance: NA; d_gene: NA; CDR3nt: TGTGCCAGCAGCCATCCCAGACTTTACAATGAGCAGTTCTTC; CDR3aa: CASSHPRLYNEQFF
v_gene: TRBV4-1; j_gene: TRBJ2-7; abundance: few; d_gene: NA; CDR3nt: TGCGCCAGCAAACTTTATCTCCTCTCCTACGAGCAGTACTTC; CDR3aa: CASKLYLLSYEQYF
v_gene: TRBV24-1; j_gene: TRBJ1-3; abundance: NA; d_gene: NA; CDR3nt: TGTGCCACCATCGAGCAGGGCTCCGCGGGAAACACCATATATTTT; CDR3aa: CATIEQGSAGNTIYF
v_gene: TRBV4-1; j_gene: TRBJ2-1; abundance: NA; d_gene: NA; CDR3nt: TGCGCCAGCAGCCAATCCCATTATTTAGGGATGGTTGAGCAGTTCTTC; CDR3aa: CASSQSHYLGMVEQFF
v_gene: TRBV10-3; j_gene: TRBJ1-5; abundance: NA; d_gene: NA; CDR3nt: TGTGCCATCAGTGGGGTTGACAATCAGCCCCAGCATTTT; CDR3aa: CAISGVDNQPQHF
v_gene: TRBV30; j_gene: TRBJ1-1; abundance: NA; d_gene: TRBD1; CDR3nt: TGTGCCTGGAGTCGCAGGGGGGAAACTGAAGCTTTCTTT; CDR3aa: CAWSRRGETEAFF
v_gene: TRBV11-2; j_gene: TRBJ2-3; abundance: NA; d_gene: NA; CDR3nt: TGTGCCAGCAGCTTAGCCGGGAGCACAGATACGCAGTATTTT; CDR3aa: CASSLAGSTDTQYF
v_gene: TRBV28; j_gene: TRBJ1-2; abundance: NA; d_gene: TRBD1; CDR3nt: TGTGCCAGCAGTCCGACAGGGTCAGGACATGGCTACACCTTC; CDR3aa: CASSPTGSGHGYTF
v_gene: TRBV5-6; j_gene: TRBJ2-5; abundance: NA; d_gene: NA; CDR3nt: TGTGCCAGCAGCTTTAGGCGGCCCGCACCCCAAGAGACCCAGTACTTC; CDR3aa: CASSFRRPAPQETQYF
v_gene: TRBV9; j_gene: TRBJ2-1; abundance: NA; d_gene: NA; CDR3nt: TGTGCCAGCAGCGTAGGAACAGGGGAGGCCTACAATGAGCAGTTCTTC; CDR3aa: CASSVGTGEAYNEQFF
v_gene: TRBV6-5; j_gene: TRBJ2-7; abundance: NA; d_gene: TRBD1; CDR3nt: TGTGCCAGCAGGGGACAGTTGTGGTACGAGCAGTACTTC; CDR3aa: CASRGQLWYEQYF
v_gene: TRBV12-1; j_gene: TRBJ2-1; abundance: NA; d_gene: NA; CDR3nt: TGTGCCAGCAGCTTTGTGCTAGCGGGGGCGTACAATGAGCAGTTCTTC; CDR3aa: CASSFVLAGAYNEQFF
v_gene: TRBV11-3; j_gene: TRBJ2-1; abundance: once; d_gene: NA; CDR3nt: TGTGCCAGCAGCTTAGGGCGGGACGGATCTTACAATGAGCAGTTCTTC; CDR3aa: CASSLGRDGSYNEQFF
v_gene: TRBV6-5; j_gene: TRBJ1-2; abundance: once; d_gene: NA; CDR3nt: TGTGCCAGCAGTTACTCTGGGGGACGGTATGGCTACACCTTC; CDR3aa: CASSYSGGRYGYTF
v_gene: TRBV6-5; j_gene: TRBJ2-3; abundance: NA; d_gene: NA; CDR3nt: TGTGCCAGTGGCCCGGGCGCGAGCACAGATACGCAGTATTTT; CDR3aa: CASGPGASTDTQYF
v_gene: TRBV5-1; j_gene: TRBJ1-2; abundance: NA; d_gene: TRBD1; CDR3nt: TGCGCCAGCAGCGTAGACAGGGACTATGGCTACACCTTC; CDR3aa: CASSVDRDYGYTF
v_gene: TRBV3-1/TRBV3-2; j_gene: TRBJ1-2; abundance: NA; d_gene: NA; CDR3nt: TGTGCCAGCAGCTACACCCCCGGGGGTATGGCTGGCTACACCTTC; CDR3aa: CASSYTPGGMAGYTF
v_gene: TRBV6-1; j_gene: TRBJ1-5; abundance: NA; d_gene: NA; CDR3nt: TGTGCCAGCAGTGAAGGTCCAACTAGCAATCAGCCCCAGCATTTT; CDR3aa: CASSEGPTSNQPQHF
v_gene: TRBV10-2; j_gene: TRBJ2-2; abundance: NA; d_gene: TRBD2; CDR3nt: TGCGCCAGCAGACCGGGACTAGCGGGGGGGTGGGATACCGGGGAGCTGTTTTTT; CDR3aa: CASRPGLAGGWDTGELFF
v_gene: TRBV28; j_gene: TRBJ2-2; abundance: few; d_gene: NA; CDR3nt: TGTGCCAGCAGTTTATCGGTCCGTCGAAAGAACACCGGGGAGCTGTTTTTT; CDR3aa: CASSLSVRRKNTGELFF
v_gene: TRBV18; j_gene: TRBJ1-6; abundance: NA; d_gene: NA; CDR3nt: TGTGCCAGCTCACCACCAGGGGGTGGCGGGGGTTATTCACCCCTCCACTTT; CDR3aa: CASSPPGGGGGYSPLHF
v_gene: TRBV28; j_gene: TRBJ1-5; abundance: NA; d_gene: NA; CDR3nt: TGTGCCAGCACCGGGGAGGGGCCCCAGCATTTT; CDR3aa: CASTGEGPQHF
v_gene: TRBV11-1; j_gene: TRBJ1-5; abundance: NA; d_gene: NA; CDR3nt: TGTGCCAGCAGCTTAGGACCAGGGCAGCCCCAGCATTTT; CDR3aa: CASSLGPGQPQHF
v_gene: TRBV9; j_gene: TRBJ2-3; abundance: NA; d_gene: TRBD2; CDR3nt: TGTGCCAGCAGTCCATGGGGGGGGGTCACAGATACGCAGTATTTT; CDR3aa: CASSPWGGVTDTQYF
v_gene: TRBV7-9; j_gene: TRBJ1-5; abundance: NA; d_gene: TRBD1; CDR3nt: TGTGCCAGCAGCCCACAGGGGGGAACTTGGCAGCCCCAGCATTTT; CDR3aa: CASSPQGGTWQPQHF
v_gene: TRBV13; j_gene: TRBJ2-3; abundance: NA; d_gene: TRBD2; CDR3nt: TGTGCCAGCAGCGACCTATGGCGGGGGAGCACAGATACGCAGTATTTT; CDR3aa: CASSDLWRGSTDTQYF
v_gene: TRBV21-1; j_gene: TRBJ2-3; abundance: NA; d_gene: NA; CDR3nt: TGTGCCAGCAGCAGCCATAGGGGGAGCGGGGGGCCGGTAGATACGCAGTATTTT; CDR3aa: CASSSHRGSGGPVDTQYF
v_gene: TRBV5-4; j_gene: TRBJ2-2; abundance: NA; d_gene: NA; CDR3nt: TGTGCCAGCGGGGCCAAGTCAGGGGAGCGCACCGGGGAGCTGTTTTTT; CDR3aa: CASGAKSGERTGELFF
v_gene: TRBV9; j_gene: TRBJ2-5; abundance: NA; d_gene: NA; CDR3nt: TGTGCCAGCAGCGCCTCCGGGGTAGAGGAGACCCAGTACTTC; CDR3aa: CASSASGVEETQYF
v_gene: TRBV2; j_gene: TRBJ1-5; abundance: NA; d_gene: NA; CDR3nt: TGTGCCAGCAGTGTGGGCAGGGAGAGCAATCAGCCCCAGCATTTT; CDR3aa: CASSVGRESNQPQHF
v_gene: TRBV14; j_gene: TRBJ1-2; abundance: NA; d_gene: NA; CDR3nt: TGTGCCAGCAGCCAAGTTGCGGGGGTTAACTATGGCTACACCTTC; CDR3aa: CASSQVAGVNYGYTF
v_gene: TRBV2; j_gene: TRBJ2-1; abundance: NA; d_gene: TRBD1; CDR3nt: TGTGCCAGCAGTGTTGGAATTCTAGGGGGCTACTACAATGAGCAGTTCTTC; CDR3aa: CASSVGILGGYYNEQFF
v_gene: TRBV7-9; j_gene: TRBJ2-3; abundance: NA; d_gene: TRBD2; CDR3nt: TGTGCCAGCAGTTTGGGACTAGCGGGGCAGAGTAGGACAGATACGCAGTATTTT; CDR3aa: CASSLGLAGQSRTDTQYF